This TCR beta chain was found in a study of blood T cell repertoires in COVID-19. As for the study in general: Sample material is recorded as cDNA or gDNA derived from T cells, B-cell-depleted T cells, or PBMCs.

The V gene's germline CDR1 is MRHNA and CDR2 SNTAGT. The CDR3 is 14 amino acids. V lost 3 bases to trimming and J lost 9 bases, with 12 bases between them. In the study's own analysis: Amplification of reference gene primers was used by the study to estimate nucleated cell counts. Measured with immunoSEQ multiplex PCR; TCRdb has only the in-frame clones, and not every one. D and trimming come from the DNA, and the V and J calls and clone size come from that table. This repertoire shows tens of thousands of clones, about 81% found once; its top ten account for under 35%. This clone was seen a handful of times.

Material for sequencing was peripheral blood. The clonotype originates from a human donor in a cohort sampled during active COVID-19. The chain employs TRBV6-4 and TRBJ1-6, with D possibly matching TRBD1 (5 bases). The CDR3 nucleotides are TGTGCCAGCAGTGAGCAGGGAGGACGTTCACCCCTCCACTTT. Amino acid sequence: CASSEQGGRSPLHF.